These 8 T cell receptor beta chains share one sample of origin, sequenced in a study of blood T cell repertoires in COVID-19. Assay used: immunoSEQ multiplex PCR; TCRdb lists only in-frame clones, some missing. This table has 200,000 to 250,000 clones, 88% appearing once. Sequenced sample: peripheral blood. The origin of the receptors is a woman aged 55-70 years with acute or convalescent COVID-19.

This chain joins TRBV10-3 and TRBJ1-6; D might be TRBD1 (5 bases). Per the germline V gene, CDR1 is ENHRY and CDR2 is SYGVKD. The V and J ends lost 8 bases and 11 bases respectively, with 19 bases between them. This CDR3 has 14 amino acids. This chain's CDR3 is CAISAGGSAPPLHF. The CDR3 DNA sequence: TGTGCCATCTCCGCCGGGGGTTCGGCGCCACCCCTCCACTTT.

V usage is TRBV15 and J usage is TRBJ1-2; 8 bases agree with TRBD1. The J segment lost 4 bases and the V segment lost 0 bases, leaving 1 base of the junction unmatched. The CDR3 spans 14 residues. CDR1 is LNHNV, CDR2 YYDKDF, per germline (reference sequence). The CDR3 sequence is CATSREGQGYGYTF. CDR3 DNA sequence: TGTGCCACCAGCAGAGAAGGACAGGGCTATGGCTACACCTTC.

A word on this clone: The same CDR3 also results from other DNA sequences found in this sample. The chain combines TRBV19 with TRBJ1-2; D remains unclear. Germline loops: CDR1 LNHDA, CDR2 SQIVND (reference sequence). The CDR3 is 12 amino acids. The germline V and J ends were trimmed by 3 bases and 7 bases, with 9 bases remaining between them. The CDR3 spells CASSIEGSGYTF. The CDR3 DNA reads TGTGCCAGTAGTATTGAGGGCTCTGGCTACACCTTC.

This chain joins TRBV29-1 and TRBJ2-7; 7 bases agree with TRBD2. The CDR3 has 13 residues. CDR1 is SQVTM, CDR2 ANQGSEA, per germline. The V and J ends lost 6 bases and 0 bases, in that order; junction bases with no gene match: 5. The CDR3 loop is CSVKAGSSYEQYF. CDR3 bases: TGCAGCGTCAAAGCGGGGTCCTCCTACGAGCAGTACTTC.

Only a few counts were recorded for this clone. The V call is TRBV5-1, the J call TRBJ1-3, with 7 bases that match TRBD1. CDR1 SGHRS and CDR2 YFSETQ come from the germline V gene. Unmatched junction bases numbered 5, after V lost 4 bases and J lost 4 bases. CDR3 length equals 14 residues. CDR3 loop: CASSPGTVGNTIYF. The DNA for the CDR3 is TGCGCCAGCAGCCCGGGGACAGTAGGAAACACCATATATTTT. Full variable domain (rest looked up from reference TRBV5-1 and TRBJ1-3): KAGVTQTPRYLIKTRGQQVTLSCSPISGHRSVSWYQQTPGQGLQFLFEYFSETQRNKGNFPGRFSGRQFSNSRSEMNVSTLELGDSALYLCASSPGTVGNTIYFGEGSWLTVV.

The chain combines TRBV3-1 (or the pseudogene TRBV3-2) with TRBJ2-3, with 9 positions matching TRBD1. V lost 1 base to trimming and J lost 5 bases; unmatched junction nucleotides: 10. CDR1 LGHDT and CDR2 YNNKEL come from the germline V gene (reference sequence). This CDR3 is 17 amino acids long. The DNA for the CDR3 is TGTGCCAGCAGCCAAGTATCTGGGACAGGGAACCAAGATACGCAGTATTTT. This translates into CASSQVSGTGNQDTQYF.

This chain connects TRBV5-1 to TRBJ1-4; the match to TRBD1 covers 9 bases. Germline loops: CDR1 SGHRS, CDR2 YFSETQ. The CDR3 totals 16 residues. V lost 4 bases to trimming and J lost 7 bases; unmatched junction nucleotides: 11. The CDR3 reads CASSLIPTGGTEKLFF. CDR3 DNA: TGCGCCAGCAGCCTCATCCCGACAGGGGGAACTGAAAAACTGTTTTTT.

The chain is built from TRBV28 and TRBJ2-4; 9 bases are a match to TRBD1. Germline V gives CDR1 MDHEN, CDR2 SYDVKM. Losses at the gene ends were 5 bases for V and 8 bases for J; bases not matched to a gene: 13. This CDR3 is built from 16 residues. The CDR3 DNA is TGTGCCAGCAGTCAGACCGGGACAGGGAATAGTGACATTCAGTACTTC. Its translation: CASSQTGTGNSDIQYF.